This TCR beta chain was observed in a study of cytomegalovirus exposure and HLA in healthy donors. Regarding the study as a whole: A prior analysis recorded that most TCR beta V segments were productive about 87% or about 30% of the time. TCR beta sequences numbering about 17,000 were associated with HLA alleles at 0.05 false discovery rate in a later analysis. Accurate HLA-A and HLA-B prediction from TCR beta sequences was reported for most subjects.

The CDR3 spans 13 residues. V dropped 4 bases and J dropped 2 bases, with 6 bases sitting between them. The germline V gene encodes CDR1 SGHTA and CDR2 FQGNSA. With respect to this clone: Its target is unknown.

Primers included in the PCR were 60 Vbeta and 13 Jbeta primers. Using immunoSEQ multiplex PCR, the repertoire was profiled, and TCRdb retains in-frame clones only, with some absent. The data show about 140,000 clones, around 77% seen once. The TCR was taken from a young man in good health and CMV-seronegative. The chain combines TRBV7-2 with TRBJ2-1, with no clear D. Sequenced sample: PBMCs. The CDR3 coding sequence is TGTGCCAGCAGCTCGGTAGCCTACAATGAGCAGTTCTTC. It specifies CASSSVAYNEQFF.